This T cell receptor (beta chain) was recovered during a study of blood T cells in healthy people across ages. General study results and limits: The CMV status of each donor remained undetermined, and this could have confounded shifts in expanded clonotypes.

V shed 5 bases and J shed 6 bases, with 12 bases lying between them. The CDR3 contains 13 residues. CDR1 is LNHDA and CDR2 is SQIVND in the germline V gene (reference sequence). To note about this clonotype: Antigen: not known.

Together with a sample-barcoded 5' primer, a J-beta primer mix was included in a second PCR lasting about 7 to 12 cycles. In TCRdb, the 5' RACE reads were re-called with MiXCR into one record per CDR3 protein. The table has 800,000 to 950,000 distinct CDR3 sequences, about 29% seen once. The sample was also linked to a second study, of T cells of mothers and their children. That paper notes: The extracted RNA was employed in its entirety for cDNA synthesis, at roughly 1.5 ug per 15 ul. Relative to unrelated pairs, biologically related mother-child dyads exhibited marginally greater, non-significant overlap.

Input material: blood. The genes are TRBV19 and TRBJ2-3, with D hard to call. This clonotype was sampled from a woman aged 40 to 50 in good health. The CDR3 DNA follows: TGTGCCAGTAGTGACCTACCAGGCGATACGCAGTATTTT. Protein: CASSDLPGDTQYF.